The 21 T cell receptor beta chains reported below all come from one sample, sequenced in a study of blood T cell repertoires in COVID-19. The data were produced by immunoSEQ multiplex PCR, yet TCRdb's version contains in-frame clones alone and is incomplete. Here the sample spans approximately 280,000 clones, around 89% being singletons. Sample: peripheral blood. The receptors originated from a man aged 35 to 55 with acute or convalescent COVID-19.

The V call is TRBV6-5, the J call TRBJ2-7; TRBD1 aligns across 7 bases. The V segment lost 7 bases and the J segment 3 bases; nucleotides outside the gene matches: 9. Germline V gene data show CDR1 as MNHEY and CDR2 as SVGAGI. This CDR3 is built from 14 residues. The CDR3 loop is CASKGGQLNYEQYF. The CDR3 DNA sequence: TGTGCCAGCAAAGGGGGACAGTTGAACTACGAGCAGTACTTC.

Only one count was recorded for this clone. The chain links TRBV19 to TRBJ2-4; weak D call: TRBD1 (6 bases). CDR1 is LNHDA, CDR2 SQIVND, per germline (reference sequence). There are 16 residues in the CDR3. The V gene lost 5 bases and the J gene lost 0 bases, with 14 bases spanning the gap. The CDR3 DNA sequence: TGTGCCAGTAGTCCTACCGGACAGCCAGCCAAAAACATTCAGTACTTC. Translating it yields CASSPTGQPAKNIQYF.

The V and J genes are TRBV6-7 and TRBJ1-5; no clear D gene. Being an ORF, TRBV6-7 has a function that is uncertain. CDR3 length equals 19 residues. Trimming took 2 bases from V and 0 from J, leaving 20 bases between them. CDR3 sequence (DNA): TGTGCCAGCAGTTACGCCCGACTTTTTCATTATTTTAGCAATCAGCCCCAGCATTTT. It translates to CASSYARLFHYFSNQPQHF.

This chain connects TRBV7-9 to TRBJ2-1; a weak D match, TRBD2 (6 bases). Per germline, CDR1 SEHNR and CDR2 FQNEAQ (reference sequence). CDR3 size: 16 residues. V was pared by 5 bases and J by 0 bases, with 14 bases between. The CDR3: CASSASQTSSYNEQFF. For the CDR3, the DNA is TGTGCCAGCAGCGCCTCACAGACTAGCTCCTACAATGAGCAGTTCTTC.

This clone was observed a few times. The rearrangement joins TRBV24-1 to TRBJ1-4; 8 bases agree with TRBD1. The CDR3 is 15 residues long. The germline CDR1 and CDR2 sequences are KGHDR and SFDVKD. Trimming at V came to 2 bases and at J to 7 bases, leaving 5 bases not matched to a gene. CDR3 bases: TGTGCCACCAGTGATTCTCTAGACAGGGGTGAAAAACTGTTTTTT. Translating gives CATSDSLDRGEKLFF.

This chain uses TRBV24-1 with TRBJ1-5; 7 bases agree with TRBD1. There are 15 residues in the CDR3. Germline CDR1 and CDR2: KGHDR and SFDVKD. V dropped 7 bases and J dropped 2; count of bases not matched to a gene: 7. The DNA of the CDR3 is TGTGCCACCAGCCTAGGGGGCGCGGGCAATCAGCCCCAGCATTTT. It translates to CATSLGGAGNQPQHF.

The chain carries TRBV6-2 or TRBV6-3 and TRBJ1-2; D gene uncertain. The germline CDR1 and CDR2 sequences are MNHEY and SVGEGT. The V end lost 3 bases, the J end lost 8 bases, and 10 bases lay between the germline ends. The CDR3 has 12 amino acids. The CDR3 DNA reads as TGTGCCAGCAGTTATAAGACTGACGGCTACACCTTC. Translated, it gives CASSYKTDGYTF.

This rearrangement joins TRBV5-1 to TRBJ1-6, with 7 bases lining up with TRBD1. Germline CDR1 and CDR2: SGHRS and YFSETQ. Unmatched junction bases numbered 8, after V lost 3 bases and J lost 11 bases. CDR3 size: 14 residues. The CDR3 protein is CASSSGQPATPLHF. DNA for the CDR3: TGCGCCAGCAGCTCGGGACAGCCGGCGACACCCCTCCACTTT.

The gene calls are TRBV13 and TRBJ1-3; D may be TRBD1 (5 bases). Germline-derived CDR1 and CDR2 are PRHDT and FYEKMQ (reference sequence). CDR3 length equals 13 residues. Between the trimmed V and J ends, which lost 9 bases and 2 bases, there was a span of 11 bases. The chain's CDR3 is CASGDSPGNTIYF. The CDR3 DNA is TGTGCCAGTGGAGACAGCCCTGGAAACACCATATATTTT.

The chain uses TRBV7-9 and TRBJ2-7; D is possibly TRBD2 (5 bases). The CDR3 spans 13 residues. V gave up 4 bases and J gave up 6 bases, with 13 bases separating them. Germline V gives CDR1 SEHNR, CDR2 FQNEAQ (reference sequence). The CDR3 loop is CASSSLGSGEQYF. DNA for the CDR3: TGTGCCAGCAGCTCTTTGGGGAGCGGCGAGCAGTACTTC.

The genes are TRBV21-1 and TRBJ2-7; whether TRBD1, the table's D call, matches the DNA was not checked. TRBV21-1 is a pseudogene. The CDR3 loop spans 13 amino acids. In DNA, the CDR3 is TGTGCCAATAGGCCGGGACAAACCTACGAGCAGTACTTC. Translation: CANRPGQTYEQYF.

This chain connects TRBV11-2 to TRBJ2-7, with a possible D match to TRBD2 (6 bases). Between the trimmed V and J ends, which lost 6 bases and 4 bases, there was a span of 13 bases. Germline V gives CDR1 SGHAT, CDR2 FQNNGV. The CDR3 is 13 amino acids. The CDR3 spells CASSPTGEYEQYF. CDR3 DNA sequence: TGTGCCAGCAGTCCAACGGGGGAGTACGAGCAGTACTTC.

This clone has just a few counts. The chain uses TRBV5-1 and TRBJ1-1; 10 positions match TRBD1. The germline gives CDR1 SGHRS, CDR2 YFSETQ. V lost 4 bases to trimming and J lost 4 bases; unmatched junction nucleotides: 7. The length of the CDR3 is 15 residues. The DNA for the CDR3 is TGCGCCAGCAGCCCCGGACGGACAGGGGGCACTGAAGCTTTCTTT. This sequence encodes CASSPGRTGGTEAFF.

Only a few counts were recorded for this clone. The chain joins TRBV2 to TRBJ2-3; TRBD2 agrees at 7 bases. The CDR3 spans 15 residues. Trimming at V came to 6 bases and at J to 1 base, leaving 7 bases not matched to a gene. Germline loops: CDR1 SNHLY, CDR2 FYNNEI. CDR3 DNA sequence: TGTGCCAGCAGCGTCCTAGCGGATGGCACAGATACGCAGTATTTT. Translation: CASSVLADGTDTQYF.

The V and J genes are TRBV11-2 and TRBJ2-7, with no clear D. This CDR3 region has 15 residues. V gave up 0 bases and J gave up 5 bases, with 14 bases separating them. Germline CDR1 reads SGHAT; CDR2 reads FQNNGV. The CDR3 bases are TGTGCCAGCAGCTTAGACAGGCTGTATGGCCACGAGCAGTACTTC. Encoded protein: CASSLDRLYGHEQYF.

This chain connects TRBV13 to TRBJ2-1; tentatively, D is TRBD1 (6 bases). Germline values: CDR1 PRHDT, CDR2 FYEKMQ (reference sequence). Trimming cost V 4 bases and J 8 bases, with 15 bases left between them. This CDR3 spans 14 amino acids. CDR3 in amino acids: CASSSPTAGDEQFF. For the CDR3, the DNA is TGTGCCAGCAGCTCACCGACGGCAGGGGATGAGCAGTTCTTC.

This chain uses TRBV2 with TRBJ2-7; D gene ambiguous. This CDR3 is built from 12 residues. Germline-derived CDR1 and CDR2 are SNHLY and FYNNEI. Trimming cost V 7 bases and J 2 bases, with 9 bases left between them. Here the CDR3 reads CASNRVPYEQYF. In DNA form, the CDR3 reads TGTGCCAGCAACCGGGTCCCCTACGAGCAGTACTTC.

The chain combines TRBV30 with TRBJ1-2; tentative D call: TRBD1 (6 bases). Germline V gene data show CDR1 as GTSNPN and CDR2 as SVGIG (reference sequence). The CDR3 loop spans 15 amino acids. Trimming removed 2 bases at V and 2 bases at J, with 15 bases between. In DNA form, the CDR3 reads TGTGCCTGGAGTCTTCTTGGGACACCCAACTATGGCTACACCTTC. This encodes CAWSLLGTPNYGYTF.

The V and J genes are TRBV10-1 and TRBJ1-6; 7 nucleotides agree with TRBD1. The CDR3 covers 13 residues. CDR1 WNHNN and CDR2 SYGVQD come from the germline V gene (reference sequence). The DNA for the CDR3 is TGCGTTCAGGGGGATAGGGCTGATTCACCCCTCCACTTT. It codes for CVQGDRADSPLHF.

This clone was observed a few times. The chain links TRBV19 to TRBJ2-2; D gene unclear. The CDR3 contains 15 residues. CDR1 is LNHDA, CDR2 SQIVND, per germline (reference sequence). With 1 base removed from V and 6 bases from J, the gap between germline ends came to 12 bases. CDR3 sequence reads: CASSIADRVPGELFF. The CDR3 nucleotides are TGTGCCAGTAGTATAGCTGATAGAGTCCCCGGGGAGCTGTTTTTT.

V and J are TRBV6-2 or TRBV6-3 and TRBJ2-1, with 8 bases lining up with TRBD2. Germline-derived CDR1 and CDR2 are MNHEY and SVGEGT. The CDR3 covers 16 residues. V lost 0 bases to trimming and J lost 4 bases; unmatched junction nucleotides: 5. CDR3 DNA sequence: TGTGCCAGCAGTTACTCATATAGCGGGGCATACAATGAGCAGTTCTTC. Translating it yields CASSYSYSGAYNEQFF.